This TCR beta chain was retrieved from a study of control samples from healthy donors and cancer patients. Clones were sequenced by immunoSEQ multiplex PCR, and TCRdb holds only the in-frame ones, with some missing. The repertoire holds 120,000 or so clones, roughly 84% seen once, with around 2% in the top ten. CDR3 length: 13 amino acids. The germline CDR1 and CDR2 sequences are SGHDT and YYEEEE. Trimming took off 1 base at V and 6 bases at J, with 7 bases between the two ends. This receptor was identified in a young man in good health. The chain uses TRBV5-6 and TRBJ2-2; D is ambiguous. The sequenced material came from blood. The CDR3 bases are TGTGCCAGCAGCTTGATCCCGGCCGGGGAGCTGTTTTTT. Translating gives CASSLIPAGELFF.